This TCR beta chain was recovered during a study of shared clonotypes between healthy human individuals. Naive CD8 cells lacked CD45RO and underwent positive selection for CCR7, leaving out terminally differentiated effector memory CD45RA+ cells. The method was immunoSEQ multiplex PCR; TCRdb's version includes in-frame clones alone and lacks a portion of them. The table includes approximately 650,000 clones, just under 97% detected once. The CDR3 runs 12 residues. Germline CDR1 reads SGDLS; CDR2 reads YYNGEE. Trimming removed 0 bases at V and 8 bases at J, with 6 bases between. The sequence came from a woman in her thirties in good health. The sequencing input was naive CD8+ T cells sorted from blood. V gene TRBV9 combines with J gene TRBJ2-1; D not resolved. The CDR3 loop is CASSVESHEQFF. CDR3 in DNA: TGTGCCAGCAGCGTAGAAAGTCATGAGCAGTTCTTC.